The 28 T cell receptor beta chains given below trace back to one sample, sequenced in a study of Graves' ophthalmopathy and Graves' hyperthyroidism. Amplification from RNA transcripts yielded the TCR beta CDR3 regions. Second-round multiplex PCR followed a first-round RT-PCR using HTBI primers. MiXCR, run by TCRdb on the multiplex PCR reads, gives a single entry per CDR3 protein. The table lists fewer than 600,000 distinct CDR3 sequences, around 14% of them singletons. Specimen: blood. These receptors all stem from a woman in her twenties or thirties with Graves' ophthalmopathy.

This clonotype occurred many times. V usage is TRBV5-7 and J usage is TRBJ1-1; 12 bases match TRBD1. TRBV5-7 is sorted into the ORF group, with uncertain function. With V trimmed by 1 base and J by 2 bases, 21 bases remained unmatched. The CDR3 totals 22 residues. The CDR3 DNA is TGTGCCAGCAGCTTGTTGGCCTCCGCGGGACAGGGGGCTGTAATGGTAAACACTGAAGCTTTCTTT. It specifies CASSLLASAGQGAVMVNTEAFF.

J is TRBJ2-5 and V is TRBV6-2 or TRBV6-3; possible D gene TRBD1, 6 bases. CDR1 and CDR2 from the germline V gene are MNHEY and SVGEGT. Trimming cost V 2 bases and J 4 bases, with 11 bases left between them. The CDR3 contains 14 residues. The CDR3: CASSYLGGSETQYF. The DNA of the CDR3 is TGTGCCAGCAGTTACCTAGGGGGTTCAGAGACCCAGTACTTC.

This clonotype has at least ten counts. The V and J genes are TRBV2 and TRBJ2-7; tentative D call: TRBD1 (6 bases). This CDR3 region has 14 residues. Trimming removed 8 bases from V and 0 bases from J, with 14 bases in between. CDR1 SNHLY and CDR2 FYNNEI come from the germline V gene. This chain's CDR3 is CASVRTASSYEQYF. Written as DNA, the CDR3 is TGTGCCAGCGTCAGGACAGCGAGCTCCTACGAGCAGTACTTC.

This clonotype was seen only a few times. The J gene is TRBJ2-5, the V gene TRBV4-1; D gene ambiguous. V lost 2 bases to trimming and J lost 1 base, with 11 bases between them. The length of the CDR3 is 15 residues. Per germline, CDR1 MGHRA and CDR2 YSYEKL. The CDR3 DNA is TGCGCCAGCAGCCAATACATAACAGCCCAAGAGACCCAGTACTTC. It specifies CASSQYITAQETQYF.

V gene TRBV12-3 or TRBV12-4 combines with J gene TRBJ1-5; 9 bases are a match to TRBD1. The CDR3 contains 16 residues. V trimming: 5 bases; J trimming: 0 bases; junction bases outside the gene matches: 5. This CDR3 reads CASSAGDRASNQPQHF. CDR3 nucleotides: TGTGCCAGCAGTGCAGGGGACAGGGCTAGCAATCAGCCCCAGCATTTT.

This clonotype was seen repeatedly, ten times or more. This chain links TRBV6-1 with TRBJ2-7, with a possible D match to TRBD1 (6 bases). Trimming cost V 6 bases and J 2 bases, with 8 bases left between them. The CDR3 is 12 residues long. Germline CDR1 is MNHNS and CDR2 is SASEGT. The CDR3: CASRGHTYEQYF. The CDR3 DNA reads as TGTGCCAGCAGGGGACACACCTACGAGCAGTACTTC.

This clonotype showed up many times. This chain uses TRBV4-1 with TRBJ2-7; D perhaps matches TRBD2 (7 bases). The CDR3 is made up of 16 amino acids. CDR1 is MGHRA and CDR2 is YSYEKL in the germline V gene. V lost 0 bases, J lost 0 bases, and 12 bases lay in between. CDR3 bases: TGCGCCAGCAGCCAAGATGGGGGGGCAGGCTCCTACGAGCAGTACTTC. The encoded protein is CASSQDGGAGSYEQYF.

This clonotype was counted ten times or more. The CDR3 coding sequence is TGTGCTAGTGGTTTGGTAACGGGGCCCCAGCATTTT. Protein product: CASGLVTGPQHF. This chain joins TRBV12-5 and TRBJ1-5; D ambiguous. CDR3 length: 12 residues. Germline V lookup: CDR1 LGHNT, CDR2 FRNRAP. Trimming stripped 0 bases from V and 9 bases from J, with 6 bases between.

In its sample, this clonotype was seen a few times. This chain uses TRBV30 with TRBJ2-2; D is perhaps TRBD1 (5 bases). V lost 5 bases to trimming and J lost 7 bases, with 8 bases between them. Germline CDR1 and CDR2: GTSNPN and SVGIG (reference sequence). This CDR3 is built from 11 residues. The CDR3 reads CAWGASGELFF. The CDR3 bases are TGTGCCTGGGGGGCGAGCGGGGAGCTGTTTTTT.

This clonotype has at least ten counts. The chain uses TRBV6-2 or TRBV6-3 and TRBJ2-7, with TRBD2 as a possible D gene (5 bases). V lost 5 bases and J lost 3, with 8 bases in between. Germline V gene data show CDR1 as MNHEY and CDR2 as SVGEGT. There are 12 residues in the CDR3. In nucleotides, the CDR3 is TGTGCCAGCAGTGCCACTAGCTACGAGCAGTACTTC. Amino acid sequence: CASSATSYEQYF.

This clonotype came up many times. The V and J genes are TRBV12-3 or TRBV12-4 and TRBJ2-7; 8 nucleotides align to TRBD2. The J segment lost 2 bases and the V segment lost 5 bases, leaving 5 bases of the junction unmatched. CDR3 length: 14 amino acids. CDR3 coding DNA: TGTGCCAGCAGTGCCTCAGCGGGAGCCTACGAGCAGTACTTC. It translates to CASSASAGAYEQYF.

This clonotype was picked up many times. The chain uses TRBV27 and TRBJ1-5; D gene uncertain. V was clipped by 2 bases and J by 6 bases, with 11 bases between them. The CDR3 is 14 residues long. Germline CDR1 MNHEY, CDR2 SMNVEV (reference sequence). The CDR3 sequence: CASSLPGYGQPQHF. The CDR3 bases are TGTGCCAGCAGTTTACCGGGGTATGGTCAGCCCCAGCATTTT.

This clonotype has a count of ten or more. This chain uses TRBV6-5 with TRBJ1-1, with D tentatively TRBD1 (5 bases). Germline-derived CDR1 and CDR2 are MNHEY and SVGAGI. This CDR3 has 14 amino acids. The germline V and J ends were trimmed by 0 bases and 11 bases, with 16 bases remaining between them. CDR3 protein: CASSYSSRVSFAFF. Written as DNA, the CDR3 is TGTGCCAGCAGTTACTCGAGCAGGGTGTCCTTTGCTTTCTTT.

This clonotype was detected ten times or more. The rearrangement joins TRBV20-1 to TRBJ1-6, with unresolved D. The CDR3 totals 15 residues. Per germline, CDR1 DFQATT and CDR2 SNEGSKA (reference sequence). V was shortened by 2 bases and J by 2 bases, with 10 bases between the two germline ends. CDR3 bases: TGCAGTGCTAGAATAAGGGAGACCTATAATTCACCCCTCCACTTT. Protein sequence: CSARIRETYNSPLHF.

This clonotype showed up many times. The J gene is TRBJ1-3, the V gene TRBV6-1; maybe TRBD1 (5 bases). Germline values: CDR1 MNHNS, CDR2 SASEGT. The CDR3 extends over 14 amino acids. The V end was cut by 7 bases, the J end by 4 bases, with 14 bases between. The CDR3 bases are TGTGCCAGCACTCAGGGCTTCTCCGGAAACACCATATATTTT. Its protein product is CASTQGFSGNTIYF.

This clonotype was seen ten or more times. The rearrangement links TRBV5-6 to TRBJ1-6, with D perhaps TRBD1 (5 bases). Between the trimmed V and J ends, which lost 3 bases and 10 bases, there was a span of 11 bases. Germline V gene sequence: CDR1 SGHDT, CDR2 YYEEEE. The CDR3 contains 13 residues. In DNA, the CDR3 is TGTGCCAGCAGCTCCGACAGACGGTCACCCCTCCACTTT. Translated, it gives CASSSDRRSPLHF.

The chain has TRBV20-1 and TRBJ2-5; 8 bases map to TRBD2. CDR1 is DFQATT and CDR2 is SNEGSKA in the germline V gene (reference sequence). With 5 bases clipped from V and 5 bases from J, the junction kept 7 bases outside the gene matches. The length of the CDR3 is 13 residues. The CDR3 DNA follows: TGCAGTGCTCAAACTAGCGGTGGGGAGACCCAGTACTTC. Its protein product is CSAQTSGGETQYF.

This clonotype came up many times. This chain connects TRBV12-3 or TRBV12-4 to TRBJ2-7; 9 bases align to TRBD2. There are 14 residues in the CDR3. V dropped 6 bases and J dropped 3; count of bases not matched to a gene: 6. CDR3 sequence reads: CASRISGGNYEQYF. In DNA, the CDR3 is TGTGCCAGCAGGATTAGCGGGGGAAACTACGAGCAGTACTTC.

This clonotype was counted many times. This chain uses TRBV27 with TRBJ1-1, with unresolved D. The CDR3 is 13 amino acids. CDR1 is MNHEY and CDR2 is SMNVEV in the germline V gene (reference sequence). Trimming took off 5 bases at V and 1 base at J, with 8 bases between the two ends. CDR3 protein: CASSPHSNTEAFF. CDR3 DNA: TGTGCCAGCAGTCCACACTCGAACACTGAAGCTTTCTTT.

This clonotype was counted at least ten times. This chain links TRBV3-1 with TRBJ2-4; D possibly corresponds to TRBD1 (6 bases). V lost 1 base and J lost 0, with 7 bases in between. The CDR3 spans 15 residues. In germline, CDR1 is LGHDT, CDR2 YNNKEL (reference sequence). As DNA, the CDR3 is TGTGCCAGCAGCCAAGGGACAGTAGCCAAAAACATTCAGTACTTC. Translating it yields CASSQGTVAKNIQYF.

In its sample, this clonotype was seen many times. The chain carries TRBV11-1 and TRBJ2-2, with D perhaps TRBD1 or TRBD2 (5 bases each). The CDR3 is 17 amino acids. V was shortened by 5 bases and J by 4 bases, with 20 bases between the two germline ends. CDR1 and CDR2 from the germline V gene are SGHAT and FQDESV (reference sequence). DNA for the CDR3: TGTGCCAGCAGCACCCCGGGGACCTTACCGAGCACCGGGGAGCTGTTTTTT. Its translation is CASSTPGTLPSTGELFF.

Ten or more counts support this clonotype. The V call is TRBV20-1, the J call TRBJ2-7; D is unresolved. V lost 0 bases, J lost 1 base, and 10 bases lay in between. The CDR3 is 14 residues long. CDR1 and CDR2 (germline): DFQATT, SNEGSKA (reference sequence). The CDR3 DNA sequence: TGCAGTGCTAGAGATCGTTATGCTTCCTACGAGCAGTACTTC. Translating it yields CSARDRYASYEQYF.

The rearrangement links TRBV7-8 to TRBJ2-7; the D gene is possibly TRBD2 (7 bases). The CDR3 spans 14 residues. The V end lost 1 base, the J end lost 6 bases, and 13 bases lay between the germline ends. The germline V gene encodes CDR1 SGHVS and CDR2 FQNEAQ. The CDR3 reads CASSLGGGQSEQYF. The DNA for the CDR3 is TGTGCCAGCAGCTTAGGGGGGGGCCAGAGCGAGCAGTACTTC.

This chain connects TRBV19 to TRBJ2-7; D possibly uses TRBD1 or TRBD2 (5 bases each). Germline lookup yields CDR1 LNHDA and CDR2 SQIVND (reference sequence). Trimming stripped 3 bases from V and 3 bases from J, with 9 bases between. The CDR3 runs to 13 residues. In nucleotides, the CDR3 is TGTGCCAGTAGTATCCGGGGCAACTACGAGCAGTACTTC. Translated, it gives CASSIRGNYEQYF.

The J gene is TRBJ2-5, the V gene TRBV6-1, with D possibly being TRBD1 or TRBD2 (6 bases each). The CDR3 runs to 14 residues. Germline CDR1 reads MNHNS; CDR2 reads SASEGT. Trimming left V 8 bases short and J 7 bases short, with 20 bases between. The CDR3 reads CASFTSRGRGTQYF. The DNA for the CDR3 is TGTGCCAGCTTCACAAGCCGGGGGCGCGGGACCCAGTACTTC.

This clonotype occurred many times. This chain uses TRBV30 with TRBJ2-7; D gene ambiguous. The germline V gene encodes CDR1 GTSNPN and CDR2 SVGIG (reference sequence). The ends were cut back, 2 bases at V and 0 bases at J, with 14 bases in the middle. The CDR3 runs 15 residues. Here the CDR3 reads CAWSRRRQGSYEQYF. Here the CDR3 DNA reads TGTGCCTGGAGTCGACGACGGCAAGGCTCCTACGAGCAGTACTTC.

A few counts support this clonotype. The V gene is TRBV30, the J gene TRBJ2-5; D is uncertain. CDR1 GTSNPN and CDR2 SVGIG come from the germline V gene (reference sequence). The CDR3 loop spans 13 amino acids. V dropped 2 bases and J dropped 3 bases, with 10 bases sitting between them. CDR3 loop: CAWSIQRKETQYF. CDR3 nucleotide sequence: TGTGCCTGGAGTATACAGAGAAAAGAGACCCAGTACTTC.

In this sample, this clonotype turned up many times. This chain joins TRBV6-1 and TRBJ2-5, with D possibly being TRBD2 (7 bases). Germline V lookup: CDR1 MNHNS, CDR2 SASEGT. Deletions cut 2 bases from V and 4 bases from J, with 14 bases between. The CDR3 sequence is 15 residues long. The CDR3 loop is CASSESRGARETQYF. The CDR3 nucleotides read TGTGCCAGCAGTGAAAGCCGGGGGGCCAGAGAGACCCAGTACTTC.